A single sample is the source of the 26 T cell receptor beta chains below, sequenced in a study of blood T cell repertoires in COVID-19. The method was immunoSEQ multiplex PCR; TCRdb's version includes in-frame clones alone and lacks a portion of them. Of 100,000 or so clones listed, approximately 84% are singletons. The sequencing input was peripheral blood. The receptors shown here come from an older woman with acute or convalescent COVID-19.

V gene TRBV19 combines with J gene TRBJ1-5, with 10 bases fitting TRBD1. The V gene's germline CDR1 is LNHDA and CDR2 SQIVND (reference sequence). This CDR3 is 16 amino acids long. V trimming: 7 bases; J trimming: 1 base; junction bases outside the gene matches: 7. Here the CDR3 DNA reads TGTGCCAGTATGACAGGGGGCGTTGGAAGCAATCAGCCCCAGCATTTT. Translation gives CASMTGGVGSNQPQHF.

The V gene is TRBV6-5, the J gene TRBJ1-1, with D unresolved. This CDR3 comprises 12 residues. The germline gives CDR1 MNHEY, CDR2 SVGAGI. V was clipped by 10 bases and J by 4 bases, with 13 bases between them. CDR3: CAIEGWGTEAFF. DNA of the CDR3: TGTGCCATCGAGGGATGGGGCACTGAAGCTTTCTTT.

The CDR3 loop reads CASSVAGGPNQPQHF. The DNA of the CDR3 is TGTGCCAGCAGCGTAGCCGGGGGTCCTAATCAGCCCCAGCATTTT. V usage is TRBV9 and J usage is TRBJ1-5; D perhaps matches TRBD1 (5 bases). The V gene lost 0 bases and the J gene lost 4 bases, with 11 bases spanning the gap. Germline loops: CDR1 SGDLS, CDR2 YYNGEE. The CDR3 covers 15 residues.

The chain carries TRBV12-3 or TRBV12-4 and TRBJ1-2; TRBD1 is a possible D gene (6 bases). V was cut by 4 bases and J by 3 bases, with 9 bases left in between. The CDR3 extends over 13 amino acids. CDR3 sequence reads: CASSSGGDYGYTF. The CDR3 DNA sequence: TGTGCCAGCAGTTCGGGGGGCGACTATGGCTACACCTTC.

In DNA, the CDR3 is TGTGCCAGCAACTTTTGGGGCTCTGAAGCTTTCTTT. Amino acid sequence: CASNFWGSEAFF. J is TRBJ1-1 and V is TRBV7-9; D perhaps matches TRBD1 (5 bases). V was cut by 7 bases and J by 6 bases, with 12 bases left in between. CDR3 length: 12 residues. CDR1 SEHNR and CDR2 FQNEAQ come from the germline V gene (reference sequence).

V gene TRBV5-4 combines with J gene TRBJ1-2, with D possibly being TRBD1 (5 bases). V was clipped by 1 base and J by 5 bases, with 6 bases between them. Germline CDR1 SGHNT, CDR2 YYREEE (reference sequence). The CDR3 extends over 12 amino acids. CDR3 sequence reads: CASSLRGYGYTF. The CDR3 nucleotides are TGTGCCAGCAGCTTGAGGGGATATGGCTACACCTTC.

The chain uses TRBV29-1 and TRBJ1-5; 8 nucleotides match TRBD1. This CDR3 is 13 amino acids long. Trimming at V came to 7 bases and at J to 3 bases, leaving 5 bases not matched to a gene. Germline CDR1 reads SQVTM; CDR2 reads ANQGSEA. The CDR3 protein is CSAQTGVNQPQHF. CDR3 in DNA: TGCAGCGCCCAGACAGGGGTCAATCAGCCCCAGCATTTT.

This rearrangement joins TRBV30 to TRBJ1-5, with TRBD1 matching over 7 bases. Germline V gene lookup returns CDR1 GTSNPN and CDR2 SVGIG (reference sequence). This CDR3 spans 16 amino acids. V was clipped by 2 bases and J by 3 bases; unmatched bases: 10. The CDR3 here is CAWSLGARGANQPQHF. The CDR3, as DNA: TGTGCCTGGAGTCTAGGGGCCAGGGGGGCCAATCAGCCCCAGCATTTT.

Here the CDR3 reads CASSPNAGAENSPLHF. CDR3 DNA: TGTGCCAGCAGCCCCAATGCGGGTGCAGAGAATTCACCCCTCCACTTT. The chain joins TRBV9 to TRBJ1-6; D uncertain. The germline V and J ends were trimmed by 4 bases and 7 bases, with 18 bases remaining between them. Germline CDR1 is SGDLS and CDR2 is YYNGEE. CDR3 length equals 16 residues.

J is TRBJ1-2 and V is TRBV12-5; D not resolved. Germline CDR1 reads LGHNT; CDR2 reads FRNRAP. The CDR3 has 14 residues. V was shortened by 0 bases and J by 2 bases, with 7 bases between the two germline ends. CDR3 amino acids: CASGLVNKNYGYTF. CDR3 nucleotides: TGTGCTAGTGGTTTGGTAAACAAGAACTATGGCTACACCTTC.

For the CDR3, the DNA is TGTGCCAGCAGGTCTCCTAACTATGGCTACACCTTC. Its translation: CASRSPNYGYTF. V and J are TRBV27 and TRBJ1-2; D unclear. CDR1 is MNHEY, CDR2 SMNVEV, per germline (reference sequence). The CDR3 runs to 12 residues. Trimming took 6 bases from V and 0 from J, leaving 5 bases between them.

V is TRBV27 and J is TRBJ2-3; TRBD2 matches 7 bases. The CDR3 extends over 18 amino acids. Germline V lookup: CDR1 MNHEY, CDR2 SMNVEV (reference sequence). The J segment lost 1 base and the V segment lost 4 bases, leaving 14 bases of the junction unmatched. The CDR3 loop is CASSSALLGRVGTDTQYF. The CDR3 DNA reads TGTGCCAGCAGTTCCGCCTTACTAGGGAGGGTCGGCACAGATACGCAGTATTTT.

The chain carries TRBV3-1 (or the pseudogene TRBV3-2) and TRBJ2-5; 15 positions match TRBD2. The V gene end was trimmed by 5 bases and the J gene end by 2 bases; junction bases not matched to a gene: 3. This CDR3 comprises 16 residues. Germline lookup yields CDR1 LGHDT and CDR2 YNNKEL (reference sequence). CDR3: CASSFGLAGGQETQYF. As DNA, the CDR3 is TGTGCCAGCAGCTTTGGACTAGCGGGGGGGCAAGAGACCCAGTACTTC.

The V gene is TRBV7-2, the J gene TRBJ2-3; 7 positions agree with TRBD2. The germline CDR1 and CDR2 sequences are SGHTA and FQGNSA. The CDR3 is 15 residues long. The V segment lost 3 bases and the J segment 2 bases; nucleotides outside the gene matches: 5. The CDR3 reads CASSFQRGITDTQYF. DNA of the CDR3: TGTGCCAGCAGCTTCCAGCGGGGAATCACAGATACGCAGTATTTT.

V is TRBV5-5 and J is TRBJ2-1; 12 bases are shared with TRBD2. V was pared by 4 bases and J by 7 bases, with 6 bases of the junction left unmatched. The germline gives CDR1 SGHKS, CDR2 YYEKEE (reference sequence). This CDR3 is built from 15 residues. The DNA for the CDR3 is TGTGCCAGCAGCAACCGACTAGCGGGGGTTAATGAGCAGTTCTTC. Its translation is CASSNRLAGVNEQFF.

The V call is TRBV29-1, the J call TRBJ1-1; TRBD1 matches at 8 bases. V was clipped by 7 bases and J by 6 bases; unmatched bases: 13. The CDR3 sequence is 14 residues long. Per the germline V gene, CDR1 is SQVTM and CDR2 is ANQGSEA. The chain's CDR3 is CSAQSPGQAPEAFF. The CDR3 DNA reads as TGCAGCGCTCAAAGCCCGGGACAGGCCCCTGAAGCTTTCTTT.

Comment on this clone: Sequence at one end of the junction differs from germline and may be a read error. The chain combines TRBV2 with TRBJ1-1, with D perhaps TRBD1 (5 bases). There are 14 residues in the CDR3. Germline V gene sequence: CDR1 SNHLY, CDR2 FYNNEI. Here the CDR3 DNA reads TGTGCCAGCAGAGAAGGACAAGTGAACACTGAAGCTTTCTTT. It codes for CASREGQVNTEAFF. The entire variable domain, with the rest obtained from reference TRBV2 and TRBJ1-1, is as follows: EPEVTQTPSHQVTQMGQEVILRCVPISNHLYFYWYRQILGQKVEFLVSFYNNEISEKSEIFDDQFSVERPDGSNFTLKIRSTKLEDSAMYFCASREGQVNTEAFFGQGTRLTVV.

The chain couples TRBV6-4 to TRBJ2-2, with TRBD2 matching 8 bases. V gave up 6 bases and J gave up 3 bases; unmatched junction bases: 9. CDR1 and CDR2 from the germline V gene are MRHNA and SNTAGT. This CDR3 has 16 amino acids. DNA for the CDR3: TGTGCCAGCAGGGAAAATAGCGGGGACTACACCGGGGAGCTGTTTTTT. Its protein product is CASRENSGDYTGELFF.

This clone appeared a single time. The V gene is TRBV30, the J gene TRBJ2-3; no clear D. The CDR3 covers 15 residues. Trimming pared 4 bases from V and 0 bases from J, leaving 14 bases between. Germline V CDR1 and CDR2: GTSNPN, SVGIG (reference sequence). DNA of the CDR3: TGTGCCTGGACTTTAAGCGCAACTAGCACAGATACGCAGTATTTT. As protein: CAWTLSATSTDTQYF.

The gene calls are TRBV6-4 and TRBJ1-2; no reliable D call. CDR3 length: 12 amino acids. V gave up 0 bases and J gave up 4 bases, with 3 bases separating them. CDR1 is MRHNA and CDR2 is SNTAGT in the germline V gene. The CDR3 sequence is CASSDSGYGYTF. The CDR3 DNA is TGTGCCAGCAGTGACTCCGGCTATGGCTACACCTTC.

The chain combines TRBV5-1 with TRBJ2-1; 8 bases agree with TRBD2. The CDR3 has 15 residues. Trimming took 0 bases from V and 7 from J; bases not matched to a gene: 6. Germline V lookup: CDR1 SGHRS, CDR2 YFSETQ. The CDR3 loop is CASSLGRGDPNEQFF. CDR3 sequence (DNA): TGCGCCAGCAGCTTGGGGCGGGGGGATCCAAATGAGCAGTTCTTC.

Comment on this clone: Sequence at one end of the junction differs from germline and may be a read error. The chain combines TRBV7-7 with TRBJ2-1; 9 bases map to TRBD2. The CDR3 has 16 amino acids. Germline lookup yields CDR1 SSHAT and CDR2 FNYEAQ (reference sequence). In DNA, the CDR3 is TGTGCTAGCAGCCCGCTGGGCGGGGGGGCATACAATGAGCAGTTCTTC. It is translated as CASSPLGGGAYNEQFF.

This chain connects TRBV5-4 to TRBJ2-5; 12 nucleotides align to TRBD2. J gave up 7 bases and V 2 bases, and 12 bases lay outside the gene matches. This CDR3 is 17 amino acids long. The germline V gene encodes CDR1 SGHNT and CDR2 YYREEE (reference sequence). DNA for the CDR3: TGTGCCAGCAGCTTCCGTTCTAGCGGGGGGGGTGAATGGACCCAGTACTTC. Translating gives CASSFRSSGGGEWTQYF.

This sequence joins TRBV21-1 and TRBJ1-6; the DNA was not used to check the table's D call, TRBD1. TRBV21-1 is assigned pseudogene status. The CDR3 contains 16 residues. CDR3 sequence (DNA): TGTGCCAGCCCGGGGACAGGGAAGGGTGGGAATTCACCCCTCCACTTT. Translated: CASPGTGKGGNSPLHF.

The chain links TRBV19 to TRBJ2-5; no reliable D call. Germline-derived CDR1 and CDR2 are LNHDA and SQIVND (reference sequence). The germline V and J ends were trimmed by 5 bases and 2 bases, with 9 bases remaining between them. The CDR3 spans 13 residues. The DNA for the CDR3 is TGTGCCAGTAGTGGGCAGCCACAAGAGACCCAGTACTTC. Translated, it gives CASSGQPQETQYF.

The chain joins TRBV11-3 to TRBJ2-2; the match to TRBD2 covers 7 bases. CDR1 and CDR2 (germline): SGHNT, YENEEA. V was clipped by 5 bases and J by 4 bases; unmatched bases: 7. CDR3 size: 15 residues. The CDR3, as DNA: TGTGCCAGCAGCCAGCGGGGAGGGGTCACCGGGGAGCTGTTTTTT. Its protein product is CASSQRGGVTGELFF.